Sequencing of this TCR beta chain was carried out in a study of blood T cells in healthy people across ages. The ends were cut back, 0 bases at V and 12 bases at J, with 12 bases in the middle. Germline V gene sequence: CDR1 SGHDN, CDR2 FVKESK. The CDR3 totals 13 residues. Sample-barcoded 5' priming and a J-beta primer mix drove a second PCR of roughly 6 to 12 cycles. TCRdb passed the 5' RACE reads through MiXCR, listing each CDR3 protein once. This sample has 720,000 or so distinct CDR3 sequences, with about 43% found just once. This clonotype occurred many times. This chain links TRBV14 with TRBJ2-1, with D perhaps matching TRBD2 (6 bases). This sequence was found in a man at least 80 years old in good health. The sample was blood. The CDR3 protein is CASSQDGLGGQFF. CDR3 coding DNA: TGTGCCAGCAGCCAAGATGGTCTGGGAGGGCAGTTCTTC. Full variable domain (outside the CDR3, taken from reference TRBV14 and TRBJ2-1): EAGVTQFPSHSVIEKGQTVTLRCDPISGHDNLYWYRRVMGKEIKFLLHFVKESKQDESGMPNNRFLAERTGGTYSTLKVQPAELEDSGVYFCASSQDGLGGQFFGPGTRLTVL.